Each of the 27 T cell receptor beta chains below was sequenced from the same sample in a study of cytomegalovirus exposure and HLA in healthy donors. The study ran its PCR with 60 Vbeta and 13 Jbeta primers. Repertoires were generated with immunoSEQ multiplex PCR, while TCRdb's copy carries only in-frame clones and drops some. The sample shows roughly 180,000 clones, over 65% of them seen only once. Source material: PBMCs. The receptors come from a woman in her 30s in good health and CMV-seropositive.

V is TRBV5-4 and J is TRBJ1-3; a weak D match, TRBD1 (6 bases). V was trimmed by 4 bases and J by 0 bases, leaving 14 bases between them. Germline CDR1 reads SGHNT; CDR2 reads YYREEE (reference sequence). The CDR3 is 16 residues long. The CDR3 nucleotides read TGTGCCAGCAGCACCGGACAGTTAAACTCTGGAAACACCATATATTTT. This encodes CASSTGQLNSGNTIYF.

J is TRBJ2-1 and V is TRBV30; 8 bases map to TRBD2. The germline V gene has CDR1 GTSNPN and CDR2 SVGIG (reference sequence). Germline trimming cut 4 bases from V and 6 bases from J; bases unmatched to any gene: 14. CDR3 size: 16 residues. The CDR3 protein is CAWNRREARGANEQFF. The CDR3 DNA sequence: TGTGCCTGGAATCGGCGGGAGGCCCGGGGGGCCAATGAGCAGTTCTTC.

This chain links TRBV4-1 with TRBJ2-7; TRBD2 agrees at 9 bases. The germline gives CDR1 MGHRA, CDR2 YSYEKL. The CDR3 is made up of 17 amino acids. The V gene end was trimmed by 0 bases and the J gene end by 1 base; junction bases not matched to a gene: 7. The CDR3: CASSQDWAGGTSYEQYF. In nucleotides, the CDR3 is TGCGCCAGCAGCCAAGACTGGGCGGGAGGGACATCCTACGAGCAGTACTTC.

The rearrangement uses TRBV19 and TRBJ2-1; 15 bases map to TRBD2. Germline V gene lookup returns CDR1 LNHDA and CDR2 SQIVND (reference sequence). The CDR3 runs 16 residues. J lost 3 bases, V lost 7 bases, and 4 bases had no gene match. The CDR3 sequence: CASTGLAGGVYNEQFF. Written as DNA, the CDR3 is TGTGCCAGTACTGGACTAGCGGGAGGGGTCTACAATGAGCAGTTCTTC.

This rearrangement joins TRBV7-2 to TRBJ2-7; 7 bases are shared with TRBD2. Germline V gives CDR1 SGHTA, CDR2 FQGNSA. V gave up 10 bases and J gave up 2 bases; unmatched junction bases: 11. The CDR3 extends over 14 amino acids. The CDR3 loop is CATRRVAGAYEQYF. CDR3 coding DNA: TGTGCCACCAGGAGGGTAGCGGGTGCCTACGAGCAGTACTTC.

The rearrangement links TRBV28 to TRBJ2-3, with 11 bases fitting TRBD2. Germline V lookup: CDR1 MDHEN, CDR2 SYDVKM. The CDR3 spans 13 residues. V dropped 3 bases and J dropped 14; count of bases not matched to a gene: 7. The DNA of the CDR3 is TGTGCCAGCAGTTTGACTAGCGGGATCTCGCGGTATTTT. Residues: CASSLTSGISRYF.

The CDR3 region is CASSLERTGSYGYTF. The CDR3 DNA sequence: TGTGCCAGCAGCTTAGAAAGGACAGGGTCCTATGGCTACACCTTC. The chain carries TRBV7-2 and TRBJ1-2, with 8 bases that match TRBD1. V was pared by 1 base and J by 4 bases, with 5 bases of the junction left unmatched. This CDR3 has 15 amino acids. From germline, CDR1 is SGHTA and CDR2 FQGNSA.

This chain joins TRBV30 and TRBJ1-4; possibly TRBD1 for D (6 bases). CDR1 is GTSNPN and CDR2 is SVGIG in the germline V gene (reference sequence). This CDR3 is built from 12 residues. Between the trimmed V and J ends, which lost 3 bases and 8 bases, there was a span of 10 bases. CDR3 sequence (DNA): TGTGCCTGGAGCCTACAGGGAGAAAAACTGTTTTTT. As protein: CAWSLQGEKLFF.

The chain uses TRBV14 and TRBJ2-7, with TRBD1 as a possible D gene (5 bases). The germline CDR1 and CDR2 sequences are SGHDN and FVKESK. This CDR3 contains 12 residues. Trimming took off 3 bases at V and 9 bases at J, with 12 bases between the two ends. The CDR3 region has the DNA TGTGCCAGCAGCCACGGTACAAGGGGGCAGTACTTC. This codes for CASSHGTRGQYF.

This clone was found once. The chain joins TRBV5-1 to TRBJ2-7; 10 bases align to TRBD2. Germline V lookup: CDR1 SGHRS, CDR2 YFSETQ. The CDR3 has 15 residues. V shed 0 bases and J 3 bases; nucleotides not matched to a gene: 3. The DNA for the CDR3 is TGCGCCAGCAGCTTGGGGCCTAGCGGGAGCTACGAGCAGTACTTC. Encoded protein: CASSLGPSGSYEQYF. Drawing the rest from reference TRBV5-1 and TRBJ2-7, the complete variable domain is KAGVTQTPRYLIKTRGQQVTLSCSPISGHRSVSWYQQTPGQGLQFLFEYFSETQRNKGNFPGRFSGRQFSNSRSEMNVSTLELGDSALYLCASSLGPSGSYEQYFGPGTRLTVT.

This chain joins TRBV10-1 and TRBJ2-5, with a tentative D call TRBD1 (6 bases). Trimming pared 4 bases from V and 1 base from J, leaving 7 bases between. The CDR3 has 13 amino acids. The germline gives CDR1 WNHNN, CDR2 SYGVQD (reference sequence). CDR3 DNA: TGCGCCAGCAGTGGACAGGTCCAAGAGACCCAGTACTTC. Amino acids: CASSGQVQETQYF.

This clone was recorded a few times. This chain joins TRBV7-2 and TRBJ2-3, with D maybe TRBD2 (5 bases). With 5 bases removed from V and 0 bases from J, the gap between germline ends came to 9 bases. The CDR3 contains 14 residues. Germline CDR1 and CDR2: SGHTA and FQGNSA. CDR3 nucleotide sequence: TGTGCCAGCAGCCCCGGACTTAGCACAGATACGCAGTATTTT. Translating gives CASSPGLSTDTQYF.

The CDR3 DNA is TGTGCCATCAGTGGAGTGGAGGGTGGTGAAAAACTGTTTTTT. As protein: CAISGVEGGEKLFF. The genes are TRBV10-3 and TRBJ1-4; the D is unclear. Germline V gene data show CDR1 as ENHRY and CDR2 as SYGVKD. The CDR3 runs to 14 residues. Trimming shortened V by 4 bases and J by 7 bases, and 13 bases separated the two germline ends.

The chain carries TRBV30 and TRBJ2-1; TRBD2 agrees at 10 bases. This CDR3 contains 11 residues. CDR1 is GTSNPN and CDR2 is SVGIG in the germline V gene (reference sequence). With 5 bases clipped from V and 12 bases from J, the junction kept 4 bases outside the gene matches. CDR3 nucleotide sequence: TGTGCCTGGGGAGCGGGGGGGTGGCAGTTCTTC. This sequence encodes CAWGAGGWQFF.

This clone has a handful of counts. This chain uses TRBV2 with TRBJ2-1; 7 bases map to TRBD2. Losses at the gene ends were 2 bases for V and 4 bases for J; bases not matched to a gene: 2. The CDR3 totals 14 residues. From germline, CDR1 is SNHLY and CDR2 FYNNEI. The CDR3 here is CASSELAAYNEQFF. The CDR3 nucleotides are TGTGCCAGCAGTGAACTAGCGGCATACAATGAGCAGTTCTTC.

This clone was recorded once. The CDR3 DNA reads TGTGCCAGCAGCGGAGCCTACGAGCAGTACTTC. Protein product: CASSGAYEQYF. The chain joins TRBV5-6 to TRBJ2-7, with D unresolved. The CDR3 contains 11 residues. Trimming shortened V by 4 bases and J by 2 bases, and 4 bases separated the two germline ends. Germline loops: CDR1 SGHDT, CDR2 YYEEEE.

CDR3 coding DNA: TGTGCCAGCAGCTTAGCACCCGGGAGTCGGGAAAAACTGTTTTTT. Translating gives CASSLAPGSREKLFF. The gene calls are TRBV7-2 and TRBJ1-4; D is unclear. CDR1 is SGHTA and CDR2 is FQGNSA in the germline V gene. This CDR3 is built from 15 residues. Trimming left V 0 bases short and J 8 bases short, with 13 bases between.

The chain's CDR3 is CASSFPGYEEQFF. The CDR3, as DNA: TGCGCCAGCAGCTTTCCAGGGTACGAGGAGCAGTTCTTC. The chain uses TRBV5-1 and TRBJ2-1, with D possibly TRBD1 on 5 matching bases. The V gene's germline CDR1 is SGHRS and CDR2 YFSETQ. V was pared by 2 bases and J by 10 bases, with 13 bases between. This CDR3 spans 13 amino acids.

This sequence joins TRBV6-1 and TRBJ2-1; 11 nucleotides agree with TRBD2. The CDR3 runs 15 residues. V was clipped by 7 bases and J by 9 bases; unmatched bases: 11. The V gene's germline CDR1 is MNHNS and CDR2 SASEGT. CDR3 in DNA: TGTGCCAGCAACGGGATAGGGACTAGCGGAAGTGAGCAGTTCTTC. Protein sequence: CASNGIGTSGSEQFF.

This clone has just a few counts. The chain couples TRBV28 to TRBJ2-3; 11 bases are a match to TRBD2. This CDR3 is built from 16 residues. J was trimmed by 3 bases and V by 0 bases; bases with no gene match: 2. The germline V gene has CDR1 MDHEN and CDR2 SYDVKM. CDR3 nucleotide sequence: TGTGCCAGCAGTTTATGGACTAGCGGGAAGACAGATACGCAGTATTTT. It translates to CASSLWTSGKTDTQYF.

The rearrangement links TRBV27 to TRBJ2-3, with a tentative D call TRBD1 (5 bases). The V and J ends lost 5 bases and 2 bases respectively, with 14 bases between them. Germline-derived CDR1 and CDR2 are MNHEY and SMNVEV (reference sequence). The CDR3 is made up of 15 amino acids. The DNA of the CDR3 is TGTGCCAGCAGTCCGGGCGACAGTTACACAGATACGCAGTATTTT. Translated, it gives CASSPGDSYTDTQYF.

This chain joins TRBV6-5 and TRBJ1-2, with D possibly matching TRBD1 (6 bases). The CDR3 runs to 15 residues. Germline loops: CDR1 MNHEY, CDR2 SVGAGI. Trimming stripped 10 bases from V and 3 bases from J, with 21 bases between. The CDR3 nucleotides read TGTGCCATCGCACCTGAGGCAGGGGTGTACTATGGCTACACCTTC. It specifies CAIAPEAGVYYGYTF.

The chain uses TRBV15 and TRBJ1-5; TRBD1 is a possible D gene (5 bases). CDR1 is LNHNV and CDR2 is YYDKDF in the germline V gene (reference sequence). The CDR3 extends over 13 amino acids. V was trimmed by 4 bases and J by 9 bases, leaving 13 bases between them. CDR3 DNA: TGTGCCACCAGCATGGGGCTCGACGGGCCCCAGCATTTT. It codes for CATSMGLDGPQHF.

The chain carries TRBV7-9 and TRBJ1-1; 7 nucleotides line up with TRBD1. Per germline, CDR1 SEHNR and CDR2 FQNEAQ (reference sequence). The CDR3 runs to 16 residues. With 2 bases clipped from V and 1 base from J, the junction kept 7 bases outside the gene matches. CDR3: CASSLRQGGGNTEAFF. The CDR3, as DNA: TGTGCCAGCAGCTTAAGACAGGGAGGAGGGAACACTGAAGCTTTCTTT.

V is TRBV29-1 and J is TRBJ2-7; 8 bases agree with TRBD2. Germline-derived CDR1 and CDR2 are SQVTM and ANQGSEA. The CDR3 has 13 residues. V shed 6 bases and J 3 bases; nucleotides not matched to a gene: 7. The CDR3 sequence is CSVAPSGSYEQYF. CDR3 DNA sequence: TGCAGCGTAGCACCAAGCGGGAGCTACGAGCAGTACTTC.

This chain uses TRBV10-3 with TRBJ1-5; 10 bases map to TRBD1. The ends lost 4 bases at V and 5 bases at J; junction bases unmatched: 2. There are 14 residues in the CDR3. Germline CDR1 is ENHRY and CDR2 is SYGVKD. CDR3 residues: CAISVGTGDQPQHF. The CDR3 DNA reads as TGTGCCATCAGTGTAGGGACAGGGGATCAGCCCCAGCATTTT.

This clone was counted between two and nine times. The chain couples TRBV6-1 to TRBJ2-1; 7 bases are shared with TRBD1. This CDR3 has 15 residues. Trimming cost V 2 bases and J 6 bases; bases outside gene matches: 7. Germline values: CDR1 MNHNS, CDR2 SASEGT. CDR3: CASSESPRQGNEQFF. The DNA of the CDR3 is TGTGCCAGCAGTGAAAGCCCCCGACAGGGCAATGAGCAGTTCTTC.